The 22 T cell receptor beta chains below were found in one sample sequenced in a study of human T cells and chemical hapten exposure. TCRdb re-called the RACE reads through MiXCR, storing one row per CDR3 protein. Of more than 100,000 distinct CDR3 sequences listed, around 13% were seen once; the top ten hold less than 0.95%. Time point described: patch test 1, 2 weeks after DPC sensitization. Treatment defined: therapeutic diphenylcyclopropenone sensitization with weekly scalp DPC. Sequenced material: whole blood, taken in connection with sensitization to the hapten diphenylcyclopropenone (DPC). These receptors were obtained from a man between 18 and 35 years old with alopecia areata. Some clones in this sample may be carry-over from other donors' samples.

The sample holds a few counts of this clonotype. This chain uses TRBV6-2 or TRBV6-3 with TRBJ2-2, with D possibly TRBD2 on 7 matching bases. CDR3 size: 15 residues. Germline CDR1 MNHEY, CDR2 SVGEGT. Trimming left V 7 bases short and J 6 bases short, with 18 bases between. CDR3 amino acids: CASTLEGGSAGELFF. The CDR3 DNA reads TGTGCCAGCACCCTAGAGGGGGGGTCGGCCGGGGAGCTGTTTTTT.

The V gene is TRBV11-2, the J gene TRBJ1-4, with unresolved D. Per germline, CDR1 SGHAT and CDR2 FQNNGV. The V end was cut by 1 base, the J end by 7 bases, with 7 bases between. This CDR3 contains 13 residues. The CDR3 sequence: CASSLGHLEKLFF. DNA of the CDR3: TGTGCCAGCAGCTTAGGACATCTTGAAAAACTGTTTTTT. Variable domain in full (rest from reference TRBV11-2 and TRBJ1-4): EAGVAQSPRYKIIEKRQSVAFWCNPISGHATLYWYQQILGQGPKLLIQFQNNGVVDDSQLPKDRFSAERLKGVDSTLKIQPAKLEDSAVYLCASSLGHLEKLFFGSGTQLSVL.

This clonotype was observed a few times. The genes are TRBV18 and TRBJ2-6; D may be TRBD1 or TRBD2 (5 bases each). Germline CDR1 and CDR2: KGHSH and LQKENI. The CDR3 loop spans 18 amino acids. Trimming cost V 4 bases and J 2 bases, with 18 bases left between them. CDR3 in amino acids: CASSLGTAPRAGANVLTF. CDR3 nucleotides: TGTGCCAGCTCACTCGGGACGGCCCCTCGGGCTGGGGCCAACGTCCTGACTTTC.

The rearrangement links TRBV7-8 to TRBJ2-7; 7 nucleotides match TRBD1. This CDR3 is 14 amino acids long. With 5 bases clipped from V and 3 bases from J, the junction kept 7 bases outside the gene matches. In germline, CDR1 is SGHVS, CDR2 FQNEAQ. The CDR3 DNA is TGTGCCAGCAGCGAGGGACAGACAAACTACGAGCAGTACGTC. Translating gives CASSEGQTNYEQYV.

This clonotype occurred a few times. The CDR3 coding sequence is TGTGCCAGCAGTGTACTAGATGGGCAGTATTTT. It encodes CASSVLDGQYF. The chain employs TRBV2 and TRBJ2-3; TRBD2 might be the D (5 bases). Germline values: CDR1 SNHLY, CDR2 FYNNEI. The CDR3 sequence is 11 residues long. Trimming removed 4 bases at V and 11 bases at J, with 10 bases between.

The chain combines TRBV7-9 with TRBJ1-4; D gene unclear. The CDR3 totals 13 residues. V was cut by 5 bases and J by 6 bases, with 10 bases left in between. Germline lookup yields CDR1 SEHNR and CDR2 FQNEAQ (reference sequence). CDR3 DNA sequence: TGTGCCAGCAGCGCCGGATGGGATGAAAAACTGTTTTTT. The encoded protein is CASSAGWDEKLFF.

The chain couples TRBV7-2 to TRBJ1-2; weak D call: TRBD1 (5 bases). The CDR3 is made up of 17 amino acids. Germline V CDR1 and CDR2: SGHTA, FQGNSA. The V end was cut by 1 base, the J end by 0 bases, with 15 bases between. In DNA, the CDR3 is TGTGCCAGCAGCTTAGAATCAGGGAGAGGGGCTAACTATGGCTACACCTTC. Its protein product is CASSLESGRGANYGYTF.

This clonotype was seen only a few times. The chain has TRBV11-3 and TRBJ2-2; 9 bases align to TRBD1. The V gene end was trimmed by 6 bases and the J gene end by 7 bases; junction bases not matched to a gene: 6. Germline V gene lookup returns CDR1 SGHNT and CDR2 YENEEA. The CDR3 loop spans 14 amino acids. The CDR3 coding sequence is TGTGCCAGCAGTACAGGGGGCGCGATCGGGGAGCTGTTTTTT. It specifies CASSTGGAIGELFF.

This clonotype was seen only a few times. This chain links TRBV5-4 with TRBJ1-4; 11 nucleotides align to TRBD1. The CDR3 loop spans 15 amino acids. The germline V gene encodes CDR1 SGHNT and CDR2 YYREEE (reference sequence). V shed 1 base, J shed 7 bases, and the junction held 3 bases outside the gene matches. CDR3: CASSLYGTGGEKLFF. The CDR3, as DNA: TGTGCCAGCAGCTTGTACGGGACAGGGGGTGAAAAACTGTTTTTT.

V is TRBV27 and J is TRBJ1-6; D remains unclear. Germline V lookup: CDR1 MNHEY, CDR2 SMNVEV (reference sequence). The CDR3 has 15 amino acids. Trimming removed 2 bases at V and 2 bases at J, with 7 bases between. In DNA, the CDR3 is TGTGCCAGCAGTTTAAGGGTTCCCTATAATTCACCCCTCCACTTT. Residues: CASSLRVPYNSPLHF.

This clonotype was counted a few times. The chain carries TRBV7-2 and TRBJ2-7; 12 bases are a match to TRBD1. V was clipped by 0 bases and J by 7 bases; unmatched bases: 4. The CDR3 is 15 amino acids. In germline, CDR1 is SGHTA, CDR2 FQGNSA. In DNA form, the CDR3 reads TGTGCCAGCAGCTTAGCGGGACAGGGGGCAGGGGAGCAGTACTTC. Residues: CASSLAGQGAGEQYF. Full variable domain (outside the CDR3, taken from reference TRBV7-2 and TRBJ2-7): GAGVSQSPSNKVTEKGKDVELRCDPISGHTALYWYRQSLGQGLEFLIYFQGNSAPDKSGLPSDRFSAERTGGSVSTLTIQRTQQEDSAVYLCASSLAGQGAGEQYFGPGTRLTVT.

The chain couples TRBV20-1 to TRBJ1-3, with unresolved D. Germline CDR1 DFQATT, CDR2 SNEGSKA (reference sequence). This CDR3 comprises 11 residues. The V and J ends lost 5 bases and 4 bases respectively, with 6 bases between them. In nucleotides, the CDR3 is TGCAGTGCTCCTCACGGAAACACCATATATTTT. It yields the protein CSAPHGNTIYF.

A single count supports this clonotype. This rearrangement joins TRBV9 to TRBJ1-5; D not resolved. The CDR3 sequence is 15 residues long. The germline gives CDR1 SGDLS, CDR2 YYNGEE. Trimming shortened V by 4 bases and J by 0 bases, and 11 bases separated the two germline ends. The CDR3 DNA reads as TGTGCCAGCAGCCCCACCAGGCATAGCAATCAGCCCCAGCATTTT. Translation gives CASSPTRHSNQPQHF. Full variable domain (remainder filled in from reference TRBV9 and TRBJ1-5): DSGVTQTPKHLITATGQRVTLRCSPRSGDLSVYWYQQSLDQGLQFLIQYYNGEERAKGNILERFSAQQFPDLHSELNLSSLELGDSALYFCASSPTRHSNQPQHFGDGTRLSIL.

The chain carries TRBV12-5 and TRBJ2-1; TRBD1 matches at 7 bases. CDR3 size: 13 residues. The germline V gene encodes CDR1 LGHNT and CDR2 FRNRAP. Trimming took 5 bases from V and 7 from J; bases not matched to a gene: 5. CDR3 residues: CASGDGTANEQFF. The CDR3 nucleotides are TGTGCTAGTGGTGACGGGACAGCAAATGAGCAGTTCTTC.

This clonotype showed up many times. V usage is TRBV5-1 and J usage is TRBJ2-7; the D is unclear. Germline V gene sequence: CDR1 SGHRS, CDR2 YFSETQ. V was trimmed by 4 bases and J by 0 bases, leaving 11 bases between them. The CDR3 loop spans 14 amino acids. CDR3 residues: CASSVDASSYEQYF. Here the CDR3 DNA reads TGCGCCAGCAGCGTGGACGCTAGCTCCTACGAGCAGTACTTC.

This clonotype was counted a few times. This sequence joins TRBV2 and TRBJ2-2; 8 nucleotides agree with TRBD2. J gave up 4 bases and V 11 bases, and 18 bases lay outside the gene matches. This CDR3 has 17 residues. Germline-derived CDR1 and CDR2 are SNHLY and FYNNEI. The CDR3: CAGTTEAGGAGTGELFF. CDR3 bases: TGTGCCGGCACCACCGAGGCGGGGGGAGCGGGCACCGGGGAGCTGTTTTTT.

The genes are TRBV6-2 or TRBV6-3 and TRBJ2-7, with 11 bases identical to TRBD2. J gave up 4 bases and V 2 bases, and 4 bases lay outside the gene matches. Germline values: CDR1 MNHEY, CDR2 SVGEGT. The CDR3 extends over 15 amino acids. The CDR3 sequence is CASSYVPSGGYEQYF. The CDR3 nucleotides read TGTGCCAGCAGTTACGTCCCTAGCGGGGGGTACGAGCAGTACTTC.

This clonotype was seen a handful of times. The gene calls are TRBV7-9 and TRBJ2-1; TRBD2 aligns across 9 bases. The CDR3 consists of 16 residues. Germline V CDR1 and CDR2: SEHNR, FQNEAQ (reference sequence). V lost 10 bases to trimming and J lost 1 base; unmatched junction nucleotides: 11. DNA for the CDR3: TGTGCCATTAGCGGGGGCAGGGTACGATCCTACAATGAGCAGTTCTTC. As protein: CAISGGRVRSYNEQFF. The full variable domain, its missing parts supplied by reference TRBV7-9 and TRBJ2-1, is DTGVSQNPRHKITKRGQNVTFRCDPISEHNRLYWYRQTLGQGPEFLTYFQNEAQLEKSRLLSDRFSAERPKGSFSTLEIQRTEQGDSAMYLCAISGGRVRSYNEQFFGPGTRLTVL.

The rearrangement uses TRBV11-2 and TRBJ2-3; D is uncertain. V lost 1 base, J lost 0 bases, and 8 bases lay in between. The length of the CDR3 is 15 residues. The V gene's germline CDR1 is SGHAT and CDR2 FQNNGV. The CDR3 loop is CASSLVGSSTDTQYF. The CDR3 coding sequence is TGTGCCAGCAGCTTAGTAGGCTCAAGCACAGATACGCAGTATTTT.

This rearrangement joins TRBV7-6 to TRBJ2-3; 10 bases are shared with TRBD1. The CDR3 runs 14 residues. Germline loops: CDR1 SGHVS, CDR2 FNYEAQ. V was pared by 5 bases and J by 7 bases, with 6 bases of the junction left unmatched. The CDR3 is CASSKTGGANTQYF. In DNA form, the CDR3 reads TGTGCCAGCAGCAAGACAGGGGGCGCAAATACGCAGTATTTT.

The V gene is TRBV7-2, the J gene TRBJ2-5, with D uncertain. Per the germline V gene, CDR1 is SGHTA and CDR2 is FQGNSA. V lost 1 base and J lost 1, with 7 bases in between. CDR3 size: 14 residues. The CDR3, as DNA: TGTGCCAGCAGCTTAGGGCAGCTCCAAGAGACCCAGTACTTC. As protein: CASSLGQLQETQYF.

The chain combines TRBV4-3 with TRBJ1-5; 8 bases are shared with TRBD1. With V trimmed by 0 bases and J by 2 bases, 3 bases remained unmatched. Germline V CDR1 and CDR2: LGHNA, YSLEER. The CDR3 contains 16 residues. The DNA of the CDR3 is TGCGCCAGCAGCCAAGAGACAGGGGATCGCAATCAGCCCCAGCATTTT. Amino acids: CASSQETGDRNQPQHF.